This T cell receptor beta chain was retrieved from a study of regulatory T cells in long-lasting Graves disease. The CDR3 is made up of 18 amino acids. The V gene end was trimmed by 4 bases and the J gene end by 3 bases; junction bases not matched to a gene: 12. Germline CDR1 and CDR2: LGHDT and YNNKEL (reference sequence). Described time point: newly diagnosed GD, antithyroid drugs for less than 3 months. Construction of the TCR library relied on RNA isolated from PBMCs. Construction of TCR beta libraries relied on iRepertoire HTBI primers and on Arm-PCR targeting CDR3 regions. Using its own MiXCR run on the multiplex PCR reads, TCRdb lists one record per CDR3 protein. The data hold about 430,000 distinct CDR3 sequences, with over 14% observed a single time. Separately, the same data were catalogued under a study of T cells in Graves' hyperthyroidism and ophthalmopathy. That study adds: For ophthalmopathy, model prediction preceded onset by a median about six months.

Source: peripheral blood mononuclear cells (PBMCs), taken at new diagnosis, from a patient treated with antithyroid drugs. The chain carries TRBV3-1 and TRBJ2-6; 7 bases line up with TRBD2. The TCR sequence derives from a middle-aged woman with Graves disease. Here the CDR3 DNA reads TGTGCCAGCAGCCCCGGATCGGCGGGAGTAGGTGGGGCCAACGTCCTGACTTTC. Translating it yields CASSPGSAGVGGANVLTF.